This T cell receptor beta chain is drawn from a study of OX40 agonist ivuxolimab in advanced cancers. CDR1 and CDR2 (germline): LGHNA, YNFKEQ. The CDR3 is 18 amino acids. The trim removed 5 bases at V and 0 bases at J, leaving 7 bases unmatched. TCRdb's copy holds only in-frame clones and misses some; the assay was immunoSEQ multiplex PCR. Altogether fewer than 120,000 clones are present, approximately 89% being singletons, with the ten largest covering 0.27%. This receptor was obtained from an adult with an advanced solid tumor such as melanoma, head and neck, liver or kidney cancer. Material: CD4+ or CD8+ T cells sorted from blood, obtained in a trial of the OX40 agonist ivuxolimab. This sequence joins TRBV4-2 and TRBJ2-5; TRBD2 matches at 15 bases. In nucleotides, the CDR3 is TGTGCCAGCAGCTCGGGACTAGCGGGGGGCCTAAACCAAGAGACCCAGTACTTC. The encoded protein is CASSSGLAGGLNQETQYF.